The entry below describes one TCR beta chain. Its antigen is undetermined. The data derive from a study of cytomegalovirus exposure and HLA in healthy donors. Background on the study: The platform used for the roughly 130 validation repertoires matched that of the approximately 620 first-cohort repertoires, a later analysis reported.

V lost 5 bases to trimming and J lost 3 bases, with 13 bases between them. The CDR3 covers 15 residues. Germline lookup yields CDR1 MNHEY and CDR2 SMNVEV (reference sequence). The study drew the donors from its roughly 120-subject validation cohort, separate from the roughly 670-subject first cohort. The assay was immunoSEQ multiplex PCR, and TCRdb's table has in-frame clones only and misses some. The sample lists 150,000 to 200,000 clones; 84% were seen once. Regarding the study as a whole: It was reported that the classifier diagnosed cytomegalovirus status with high specificity and sensitivity in both the original and validation cohorts. Cytomegalovirus association was assigned to about 150 TCR beta chains.

The sequencing sample was made of PBMCs. V usage is TRBV27 and J usage is TRBJ1-4; possible D gene TRBD1, 5 bases. The source is a woman aged 25 to 45 in good health and CMV-seropositive. CDR3 bases: TGTGCCAGCAGTCCGGCGGGGCTCCCTAATGAAAAACTGTTTTTT. This sequence encodes CASSPAGLPNEKLFF.